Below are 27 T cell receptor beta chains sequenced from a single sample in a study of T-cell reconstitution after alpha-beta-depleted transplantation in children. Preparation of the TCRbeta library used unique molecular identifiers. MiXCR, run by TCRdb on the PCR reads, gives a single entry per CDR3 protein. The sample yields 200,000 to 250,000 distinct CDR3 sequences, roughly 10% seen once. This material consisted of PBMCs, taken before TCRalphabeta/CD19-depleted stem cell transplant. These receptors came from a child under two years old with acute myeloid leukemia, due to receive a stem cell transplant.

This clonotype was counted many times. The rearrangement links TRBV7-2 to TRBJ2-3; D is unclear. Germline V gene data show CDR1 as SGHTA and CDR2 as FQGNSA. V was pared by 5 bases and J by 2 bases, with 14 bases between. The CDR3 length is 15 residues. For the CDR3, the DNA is TGTGCCAGCAGCGCTCAGAGACGGCCCACAGATACGCAGTATTTT. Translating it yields CASSAQRRPTDTQYF.

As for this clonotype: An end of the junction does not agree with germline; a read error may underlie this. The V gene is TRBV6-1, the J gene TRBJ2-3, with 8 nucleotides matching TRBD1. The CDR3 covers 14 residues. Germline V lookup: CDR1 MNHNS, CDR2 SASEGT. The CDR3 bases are TGTGCCGGCAGTGAGGACAGGGACACAGATACGCAGTATTTT. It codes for CAGSEDRDTDTQYF.

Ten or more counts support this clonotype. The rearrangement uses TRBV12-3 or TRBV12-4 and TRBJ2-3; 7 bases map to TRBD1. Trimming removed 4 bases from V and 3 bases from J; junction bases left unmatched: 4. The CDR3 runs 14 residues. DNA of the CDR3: TGTGCCAGCAGTTCTAGGACAGGAACAGATACGCAGTATTTT. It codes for CASSSRTGTDTQYF.

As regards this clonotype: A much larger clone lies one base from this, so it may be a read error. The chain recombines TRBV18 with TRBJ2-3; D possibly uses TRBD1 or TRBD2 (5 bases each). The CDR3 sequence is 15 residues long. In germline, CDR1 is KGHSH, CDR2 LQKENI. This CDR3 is CASSLAGTFGDTQSF. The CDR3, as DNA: TGTGCCAGCTCACTTGCCGGGACCTTCGGCGATACGCAGTCTTTT.

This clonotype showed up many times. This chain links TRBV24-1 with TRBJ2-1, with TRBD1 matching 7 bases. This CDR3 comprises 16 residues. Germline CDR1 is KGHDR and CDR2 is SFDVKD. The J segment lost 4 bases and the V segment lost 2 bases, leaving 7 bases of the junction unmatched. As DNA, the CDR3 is TGTGCCACCAGTGATTGGGTAGGGGGCCTGTACAATGAGCAGTTCTTC. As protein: CATSDWVGGLYNEQFF.

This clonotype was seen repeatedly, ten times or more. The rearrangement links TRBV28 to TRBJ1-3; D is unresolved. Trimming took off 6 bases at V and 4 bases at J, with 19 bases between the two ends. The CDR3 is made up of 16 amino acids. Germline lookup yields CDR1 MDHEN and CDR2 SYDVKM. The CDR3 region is CASSGGWGKSGNTIYF. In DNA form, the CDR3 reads TGTGCCAGCAGCGGAGGCTGGGGTAAATCCGGAAACACCATATATTTT.

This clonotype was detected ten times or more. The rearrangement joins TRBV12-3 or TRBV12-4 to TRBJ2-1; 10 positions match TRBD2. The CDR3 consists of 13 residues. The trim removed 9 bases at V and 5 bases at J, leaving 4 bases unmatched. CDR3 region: CASKRGGDNEQFF. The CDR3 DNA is TGTGCCAGTAAGCGGGGGGGCGACAATGAGCAGTTCTTC.

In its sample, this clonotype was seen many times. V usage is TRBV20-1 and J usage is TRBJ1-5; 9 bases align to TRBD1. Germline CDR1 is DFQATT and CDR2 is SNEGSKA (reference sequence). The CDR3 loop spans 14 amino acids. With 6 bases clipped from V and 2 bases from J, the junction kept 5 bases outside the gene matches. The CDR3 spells CSATTGGGNQPQHF. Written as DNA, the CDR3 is TGCAGTGCAACTACAGGGGGCGGCAATCAGCCCCAGCATTTT.

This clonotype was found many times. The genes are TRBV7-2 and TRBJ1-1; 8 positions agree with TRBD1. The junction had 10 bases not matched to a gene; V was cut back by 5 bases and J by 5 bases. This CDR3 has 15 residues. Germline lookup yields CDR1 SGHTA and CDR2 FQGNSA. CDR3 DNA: TGTGCCAGCAGCCGTTCCGGACAGGGACTAACTGAAGCTTTCTTT. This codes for CASSRSGQGLTEAFF. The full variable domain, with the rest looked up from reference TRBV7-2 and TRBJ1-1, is GAGVSQSPSNKVTEKGKDVELRCDPISGHTALYWYRQSLGQGLEFLIYFQGNSAPDKSGLPSDRFSAERTGGSVSTLTIQRTQQEDSAVYLCASSRSGQGLTEAFFGQGTRLTVV.

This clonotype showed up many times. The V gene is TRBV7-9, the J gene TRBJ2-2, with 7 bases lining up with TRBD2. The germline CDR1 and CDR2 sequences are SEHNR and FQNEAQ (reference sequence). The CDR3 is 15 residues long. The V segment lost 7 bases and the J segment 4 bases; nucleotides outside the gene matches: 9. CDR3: CASTGASGFTGELFF. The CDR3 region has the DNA TGTGCCAGCACCGGGGCTAGCGGTTTCACCGGGGAGCTGTTTTTT.

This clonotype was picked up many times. The CDR3 spells CSASRTSGSEQYF. CDR3 nucleotides: TGCAGTGCCTCTCGGACTAGCGGGAGCGAGCAGTACTTC. The chain recombines TRBV20-1 with TRBJ2-7; 13 positions agree with TRBD2. J was trimmed by 6 bases and V by 6 bases; bases with no gene match: 5. The CDR3 runs 13 residues. Germline lookup yields CDR1 DFQATT and CDR2 SNEGSKA (reference sequence).

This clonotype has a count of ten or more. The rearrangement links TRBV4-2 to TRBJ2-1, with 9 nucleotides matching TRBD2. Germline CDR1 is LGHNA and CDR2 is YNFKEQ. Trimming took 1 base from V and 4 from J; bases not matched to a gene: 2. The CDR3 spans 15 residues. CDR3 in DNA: TGTGCCAGCAGCCAAGCTAGCGGGATTTACAATGAGCAGTTCTTC. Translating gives CASSQASGIYNEQFF.

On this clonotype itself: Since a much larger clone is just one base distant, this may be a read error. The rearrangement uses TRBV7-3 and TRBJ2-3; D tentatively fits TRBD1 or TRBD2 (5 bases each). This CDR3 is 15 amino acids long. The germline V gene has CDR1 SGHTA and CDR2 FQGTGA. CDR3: CASSPRLSRGDKQYF. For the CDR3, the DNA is TGTGCCAGCAGCCCAAGACTATCCCGAGGGGATAAGCAGTATTTT.

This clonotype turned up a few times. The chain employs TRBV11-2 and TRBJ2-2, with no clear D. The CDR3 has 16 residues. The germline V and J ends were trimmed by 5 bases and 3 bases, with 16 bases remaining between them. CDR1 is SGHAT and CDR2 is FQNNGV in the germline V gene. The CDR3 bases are TGTGCCAGCAGCCTGGCCCTCGACTCGTACACCGGGGAGCTGTTTTTT. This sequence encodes CASSLALDSYTGELFF. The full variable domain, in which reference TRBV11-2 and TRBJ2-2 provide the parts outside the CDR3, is EAGVAQSPRYKIIEKRQSVAFWCNPISGHATLYWYQQILGQGPKLLIQFQNNGVVDDSQLPKDRFSAERLKGVDSTLKIQPAKLEDSAVYLCASSLALDSYTGELFFGEGSRLTVL.

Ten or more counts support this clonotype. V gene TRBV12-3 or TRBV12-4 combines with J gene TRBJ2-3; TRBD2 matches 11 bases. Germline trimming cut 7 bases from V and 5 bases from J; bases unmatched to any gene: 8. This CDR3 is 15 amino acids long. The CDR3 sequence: CASNLAGGIGDTQYF. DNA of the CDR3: TGTGCCAGCAATCTAGCGGGAGGAATCGGAGATACGCAGTATTTT.

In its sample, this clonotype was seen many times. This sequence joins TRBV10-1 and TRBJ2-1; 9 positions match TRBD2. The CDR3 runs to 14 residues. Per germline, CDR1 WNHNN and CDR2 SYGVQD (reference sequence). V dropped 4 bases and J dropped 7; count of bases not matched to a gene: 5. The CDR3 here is CASSVAGGHNEQFF. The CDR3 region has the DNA TGCGCCAGCAGTGTCGCGGGGGGGCATAATGAGCAGTTCTTC.

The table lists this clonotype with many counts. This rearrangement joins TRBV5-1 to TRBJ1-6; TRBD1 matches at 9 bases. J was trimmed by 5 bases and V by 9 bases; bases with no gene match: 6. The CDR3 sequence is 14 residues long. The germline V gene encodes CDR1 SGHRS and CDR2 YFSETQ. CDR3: CANRTGEHNSPLHF. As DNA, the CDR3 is TGCGCCAACAGGACAGGGGAACATAATTCACCCCTCCACTTT. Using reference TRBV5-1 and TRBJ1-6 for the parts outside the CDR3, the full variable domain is KAGVTQTPRYLIKTRGQQVTLSCSPISGHRSVSWYQQTPGQGLQFLFEYFSETQRNKGNFPGRFSGRQFSNSRSEMNVSTLELGDSALYLCANRTGEHNSPLHFGNGTRLTVT.

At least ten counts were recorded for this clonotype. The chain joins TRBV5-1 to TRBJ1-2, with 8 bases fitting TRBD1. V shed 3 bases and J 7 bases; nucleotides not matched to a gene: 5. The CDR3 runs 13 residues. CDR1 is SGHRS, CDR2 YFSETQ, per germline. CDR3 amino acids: CASSSGQGSGYTF. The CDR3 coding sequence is TGCGCCAGCAGCTCCGGACAGGGAAGTGGCTACACCTTC.

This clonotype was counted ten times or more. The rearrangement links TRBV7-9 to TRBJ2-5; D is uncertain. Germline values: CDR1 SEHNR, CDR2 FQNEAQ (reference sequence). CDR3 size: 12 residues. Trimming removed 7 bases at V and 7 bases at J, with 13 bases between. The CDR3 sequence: CASNLLTGTQYF. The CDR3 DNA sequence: TGTGCCAGCAACCTGTTAACCGGGACCCAGTACTTC.

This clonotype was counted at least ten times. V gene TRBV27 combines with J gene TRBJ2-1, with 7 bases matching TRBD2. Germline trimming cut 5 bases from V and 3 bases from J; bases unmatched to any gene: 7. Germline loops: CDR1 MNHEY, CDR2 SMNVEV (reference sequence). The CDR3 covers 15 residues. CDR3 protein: CASSLGGIYYNEQFF. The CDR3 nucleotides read TGTGCCAGCAGTCTGGGGGGGATTTACTACAATGAGCAGTTCTTC.

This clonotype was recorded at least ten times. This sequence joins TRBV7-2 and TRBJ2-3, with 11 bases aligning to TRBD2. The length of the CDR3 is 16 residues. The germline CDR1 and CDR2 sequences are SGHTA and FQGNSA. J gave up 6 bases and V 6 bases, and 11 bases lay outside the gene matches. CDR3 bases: TGTGCCAGCAGAGCCAACCAAAGACTAGCGGGGGATACGCAGTATTTT. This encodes CASRANQRLAGDTQYF.

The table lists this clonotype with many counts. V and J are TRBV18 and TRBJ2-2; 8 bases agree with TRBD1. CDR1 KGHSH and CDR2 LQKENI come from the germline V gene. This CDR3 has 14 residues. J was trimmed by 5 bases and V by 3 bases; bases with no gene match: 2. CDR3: CASSPTGETGELFF. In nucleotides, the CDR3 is TGTGCCAGCTCACCGACAGGGGAGACCGGGGAGCTGTTTTTT.

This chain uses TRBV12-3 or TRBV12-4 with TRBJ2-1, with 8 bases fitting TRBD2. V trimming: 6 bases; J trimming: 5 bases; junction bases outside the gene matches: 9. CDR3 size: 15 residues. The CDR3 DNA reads TGTGCCAGCAGCGGTGGCGGGAGGCTAAACAATGAGCAGTTCTTC. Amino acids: CASSGGGRLNNEQFF.

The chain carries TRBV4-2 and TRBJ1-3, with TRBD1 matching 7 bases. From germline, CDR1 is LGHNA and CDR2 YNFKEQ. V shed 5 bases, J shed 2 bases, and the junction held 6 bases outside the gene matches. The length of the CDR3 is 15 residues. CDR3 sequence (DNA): TGTGCCAGCAGCAGAGGGGGCTACACTGGAAACACCATATATTTT. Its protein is CASSRGGYTGNTIYF.

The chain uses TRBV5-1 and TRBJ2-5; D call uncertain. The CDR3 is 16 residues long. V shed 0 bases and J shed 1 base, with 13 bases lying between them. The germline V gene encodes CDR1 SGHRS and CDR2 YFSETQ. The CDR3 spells CASSLGSTEIQETQYF. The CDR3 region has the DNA TGCGCCAGCAGCTTGGGGTCAACGGAGATCCAAGAGACCCAGTACTTC.

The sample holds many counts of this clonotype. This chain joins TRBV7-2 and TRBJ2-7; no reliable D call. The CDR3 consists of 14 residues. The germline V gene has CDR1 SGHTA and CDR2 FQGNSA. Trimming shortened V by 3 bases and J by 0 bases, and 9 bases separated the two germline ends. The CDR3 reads CASSFALLSYEQYF. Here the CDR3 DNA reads TGTGCCAGCAGCTTCGCCCTCCTCTCCTACGAGCAGTACTTC.

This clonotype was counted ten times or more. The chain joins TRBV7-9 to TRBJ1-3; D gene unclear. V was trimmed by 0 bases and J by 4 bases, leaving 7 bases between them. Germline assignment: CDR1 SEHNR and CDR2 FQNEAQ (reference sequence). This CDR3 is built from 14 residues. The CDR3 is CASSLATTGNTIYF. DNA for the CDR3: TGTGCCAGCAGCTTAGCGACGACAGGAAACACCATATATTTT. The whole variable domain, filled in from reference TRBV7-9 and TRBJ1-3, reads DTGVSQNPRHKITKRGQNVTFRCDPISEHNRLYWYRQTLGQGPEFLTYFQNEAQLEKSRLLSDRFSAERPKGSFSTLEIQRTEQGDSAMYLCASSLATTGNTIYFGEGSWLTVV.